The 17 T cell receptor beta chains below were found in one sample sequenced in a study of T cells in Graves' hyperthyroidism and ophthalmopathy (dated by TCRdb to about 2019). Library preparation employed multiplex PCR. Sequencer: Illumina HiSeq 2000. Amplification of TCR beta CDR3 regions was carried out from RNA transcripts. For the first round of RT-PCR on the TCR CDR3, the HTBI primer set was used together with the Qiagen OneStep RT-PCR kit. TCRdb ran its own pipeline on the public reads, namely fastp trimming at Q25 and MiXCR clone calling, and kept in-frame beta chains. Records with the same CDR3 protein are collapsed into one entry carrying the most frequent genes and DNA. The sample has hundreds of thousands of distinct CDR3 sequences on record, around 16% of them singletons. Around 3.9% of the sample goes to the ten largest clones. Sequenced sample: blood. Every receptor here comes from a woman in her twenties or thirties with Graves' hyperthyroidism.

This clonotype was recorded many times. The chain joins TRBV30 to TRBJ2-7, with TRBD2 as a possible D gene (5 bases). V was trimmed by 3 bases and J by 1 base, leaving 13 bases between them. Germline lookup yields CDR1 GTSNPN and CDR2 SVGIG (reference sequence). The CDR3 runs 14 residues. This chain's CDR3 is CAWRFGEGSYEQYF. The CDR3 bases are TGTGCCTGGAGGTTCGGGGAAGGTTCCTACGAGCAGTACTTC.

This clonotype occurred a few times. This sequence joins TRBV18 and TRBJ2-3, with D possibly TRBD1 on 5 matching bases. This CDR3 has 15 amino acids. CDR1 is KGHSH, CDR2 LQKENI, per germline. V was pared by 6 bases and J by 7 bases, with 20 bases between. This chain's CDR3 is CASSPRQTARNTQYF. The CDR3 DNA follows: TGTGCCAGCTCCCCCCGACAGACGGCTAGAAATACGCAGTATTTT.

This clonotype was found many times. The V and J genes are TRBV6-5 and TRBJ2-7; no firm D call. V was cut by 0 bases and J by 0 bases, with 12 bases left in between. The CDR3 spans 16 residues. Germline-derived CDR1 and CDR2 are MNHEY and SVGAGI. CDR3 sequence reads: CASSYSEATLSYEQYF. CDR3 sequence (DNA): TGTGCCAGCAGTTACTCCGAGGCCACCCTCTCCTACGAGCAGTACTTC.

At least ten counts were recorded for this clonotype. The J gene is TRBJ2-3, the V gene TRBV11-2; 8 bases line up with TRBD2. Losses at the gene ends were 1 base for V and 7 bases for J; bases not matched to a gene: 4. The germline CDR1 and CDR2 sequences are SGHAT and FQNNGV. The CDR3 sequence is 14 residues long. The CDR3 nucleotides are TGTGCCAGCAGCTTAGCGGGAGGGCTGAATACGCAGTATTTT. It translates to CASSLAGGLNTQYF.

This clonotype was counted between two and nine times. The J gene is TRBJ2-7, the V gene TRBV18; no clear D. The V end was cut by 0 bases, the J end by 5 bases, with 14 bases between. The germline V gene encodes CDR1 KGHSH and CDR2 LQKENI. The CDR3 length is 15 residues. Here the CDR3 DNA reads TGTGCCAGCTCACCACCGTATTTGGCTGCTCACGAGCAGTACTTC. Encoded protein: CASSPPYLAAHEQYF.

This chain uses TRBV20-1 with TRBJ2-3, with TRBD2 matching over 12 bases. Per the germline V gene, CDR1 is DFQATT and CDR2 is SNEGSKA (reference sequence). The CDR3 has 16 residues. With 5 bases clipped from V and 3 bases from J, the junction kept 9 bases outside the gene matches. CDR3 coding DNA: TGCAGTGCTGCCTCGCTAGCGGGAGGGCCGACAGATACGCAGTATTTT. Encoded protein: CSAASLAGGPTDTQYF.

This clonotype was seen ten or more times. V gene TRBV5-1 combines with J gene TRBJ2-7; TRBD2 is a possible D gene (5 bases). CDR3 length: 17 amino acids. In germline, CDR1 is SGHRS, CDR2 YFSETQ. V shed 0 bases and J shed 5 bases, with 21 bases lying between them. CDR3 loop: CASSLAPGLGLLDEQYF. The CDR3, as DNA: TGCGCCAGCAGCTTGGCCCCAGGACTCGGATTGTTAGACGAGCAGTACTTC.

This clonotype has a count of ten or more. The chain has TRBV7-3 and TRBJ2-3; 9 positions agree with TRBD1. The CDR3 is made up of 15 amino acids. Losses at the gene ends were 4 bases for V and 2 bases for J; bases not matched to a gene: 4. CDR1 and CDR2 from the germline V gene are SGHTA and FQGTGA. The DNA of the CDR3 is TGTGCCAGCAGCTCAACAGGGGGCGCCACAGATACGCAGTATTTT. It is translated as CASSSTGGATDTQYF.

This clonotype is medium-sized within its sample. V usage is TRBV11-2 and J usage is TRBJ2-3; D is undetermined. The V gene's germline CDR1 is SGHAT and CDR2 FQNNGV. CDR3 size: 11 residues. V lost 3 bases and J 3 bases, leaving 1 base between the germline ends. DNA for the CDR3: TGTGCCAGCAGCTTGACAGATACGCAGTATTTT. This gives the protein CASSLTDTQYF.

This clonotype was picked up a small number of times. The chain recombines TRBV18 with TRBJ1-2; D not resolved. V was pared by 6 bases and J by 8 bases, with 13 bases between. In germline, CDR1 is KGHSH, CDR2 LQKENI. This CDR3 has 12 residues. The CDR3 protein is CASSPLGMGYTF. The DNA of the CDR3 is TGTGCCAGCTCTCCATTGGGGATGGGCTACACCTTC.

CDR3 residues: CASSYSEASKWETQYF. For the CDR3, the DNA is TGTGCCAGCAGTTACTCGGAGGCTAGCAAGTGGGAGACCCAGTACTTC. The rearrangement links TRBV6-6 to TRBJ2-5, with D possibly being TRBD2 (5 bases). CDR3 size: 16 residues. The germline V and J ends were trimmed by 0 bases and 5 bases, with 16 bases remaining between them. Germline V lookup: CDR1 MNHNY, CDR2 SVGAGI (reference sequence).

The V call is TRBV10-3, the J call TRBJ1-6; D is perhaps TRBD1 (5 bases). The CDR3 consists of 13 residues. Per germline, CDR1 ENHRY and CDR2 SYGVKD. Trimming pared 10 bases from V and 9 bases from J, leaving 16 bases between. The CDR3 DNA reads as TGTGCCACTCAGGCAGGGTGGGGTTCACCCCTCCACTTT. This encodes CATQAGWGSPLHF.

The rearrangement uses TRBV9 and TRBJ2-7, with a possible D match to TRBD2 (6 bases). Trimming stripped 0 bases from V and 3 bases from J, with 16 bases between. CDR1 is SGDLS, CDR2 YYNGEE, per germline. CDR3 size: 16 residues. CDR3 coding DNA: TGTGCCAGCAGCGTAGCTGATACGGGGGTCGGCTACGAGCAGTACTTC. Its protein is CASSVADTGVGYEQYF.

V is TRBV28 and J is TRBJ1-6, with 10 bases that match TRBD1. Losses at the gene ends were 6 bases for V and 7 bases for J; bases not matched to a gene: 6. CDR1 is MDHEN and CDR2 is SYDVKM in the germline V gene. The CDR3 totals 15 residues. As DNA, the CDR3 is TGTGCCAGCAGCCGGCCGGGACAGGGGAATTCACCCCTCCACTTT. Amino acids: CASSRPGQGNSPLHF.

This clonotype was picked up many times. This sequence joins TRBV12-3 or TRBV12-4 and TRBJ2-3, with D tentatively TRBD2 (6 bases). The V end lost 7 bases, the J end lost 0 bases, and 14 bases lay between the germline ends. This CDR3 comprises 15 residues. As DNA, the CDR3 is TGTGCCAGCAACGGCGGCGGGACTAGCACAGATACGCAGTATTTT. This encodes CASNGGGTSTDTQYF.

Many counts were recorded for this clonotype. V and J are TRBV5-1 and TRBJ1-1; D possibly corresponds to TRBD1 (5 bases). Trimming stripped 5 bases from V and 4 bases from J, with 15 bases between. Germline V CDR1 and CDR2: SGHRS, YFSETQ. The CDR3 sequence is 14 residues long. This CDR3 reads CASRLGSGGTEAFF. The CDR3 nucleotides are TGCGCCAGCAGGCTCGGCTCGGGGGGCACTGAAGCTTTCTTT.

This clonotype was observed many times. The gene calls are TRBV5-1 and TRBJ2-3; 9 bases line up with TRBD1. CDR1 SGHRS and CDR2 YFSETQ come from the germline V gene. The junction had 4 bases not matched to a gene; V was cut back by 6 bases and J by 2 bases. The CDR3 totals 14 residues. The CDR3 DNA reads as TGCGCCAGCAAGCGGGACAGGGACACAGATACGCAGTATTTT. Translated, it gives CASKRDRDTDTQYF.